This TCR beta chain came from a study of high-grade serous ovarian cancer treatment subgroups. Study-level findings and limits: Repertoire similarity ranged roughly 0.095 to 0.8 between tumors of one patient.

As regards this clone: Its antigen is not known.

Generated by immunoSEQ multiplex PCR, the TCRdb table keeps only in-frame clones and is missing some. The repertoire holds 7,000 or so clones, 70% to 80% seen once, with under 8.5% in the top ten. V was shortened by 6 bases and J by 4 bases, with 12 bases between the two germline ends. Germline V gene sequence: CDR1 MNHNS, CDR2 SASEGT. CDR3 length equals 13 residues. Tumor samples were taken before definitive surgery or chemotherapy. The receptor was derived from a human donor with high-grade serous ovarian cancer. The sample consisted of tumor tissue. The chain joins TRBV6-1 to TRBJ1-2, with no clear D. CDR3 protein: CASREAAGYGYTF. The DNA for the CDR3 is TGTGCCAGCAGGGAGGCTGCGGGCTATGGCTACACCTTC.